This TCR beta chain emerged from a study of patients and donors after allogeneic stem cell transplantation. TCRdb fed the RT-PCR reads into MiXCR, producing one record per CDR3 protein. The table records about 90,000 distinct CDR3 sequences, about 44% of them present only once. V was shortened by 4 bases and J by 0 bases, with 13 bases between the two germline ends. Germline V gene sequence: CDR1 SGHRS, CDR2 YFSETQ. This CDR3 has 15 amino acids. The sample was blood, either unsorted or a sorted T cell fraction (not recorded which). The clonotype comes from a human donor who was either an allogeneic HSCT recipient or a stem cell or donor lymphocyte infusion donor (not recorded which). It is not recorded whose cells these are; they may come from a transplant donor. This sequence joins TRBV5-1 and TRBJ1-1; D gene ambiguous. CDR3 residues: CASSPSGGLNTEAFF. In DNA form, the CDR3 reads TGCGCCAGCAGCCCTAGTGGAGGATTGAACACTGAAGCTTTCTTT.